The clone carrying this T cell receptor beta chain was detected a few times. Antigen specificity is unknown. The data originate from a study of cytotoxic CD8 clonotypes in ibrutinib-treated CLL. Study overall: Researchers reported about 10 relapsed/refractory and 15 treatment-naive patients, some 18 of them IGHV unmutated.

Germline V CDR1 and CDR2: DFQATT, SNEGSKA (reference sequence). With 5 bases removed from V and 8 bases from J, the gap between germline ends came to 11 bases. This CDR3 has 11 residues. Investigators sought sequencing depths of between 1 in 200,000 and 1 in 1 million T cells. Sequenced by immunoSEQ multiplex PCR; TCRdb stores in-frame clones only, minus some. Of 250,000 to 350,000 clones in the sample, less than 85% were seen once. TCR beta library input comprised about 2 micrograms of genomic DNA from cryopreserved PBMCs. Study results and limitations: The clonality rise at ibrutinib response reflected private clonotype expansion.

The origin of this receptor is a human donor with chronic lymphocytic leukemia. The genes are TRBV20-1 and TRBJ2-3, with D tentatively TRBD1 or TRBD2 (5 bases each). The sample here was PBMCs, taken at disease progression, from a patient treated with ibrutinib. The CDR3 is CSAASGGTQYF. In DNA, the CDR3 is TGCAGTGCTGCTAGTGGGGGTACGCAGTATTTT.